The rows below give T cell receptor beta chains drawn from one sample of a study of long-term antiretroviral therapy in people with HIV. Clones were read by immunoSEQ multiplex PCR, and TCRdb kept only the in-frame ones, dropping some. This sample yields roughly 28,000 clones, of which over 85% are seen a single time; roughly 3.9% belongs to the top ten. The input for sequencing was unsorted PBMCs, taken 1.8 years after starting antiretroviral therapy. The receptors were gathered from a woman aged 18-30 years with HIV. The CDR3 runs from the conserved cysteine through the conserved F or W. D genes are given only for firm matches. Some rows have no size entry. The others give once, few or many, or a class for an expanded clone.

TRBJ2-1 TRBV28 - 16 TRBD1 TGTGCCAGCAGTTTATTAGCCGGGACAGGCTACAATGAGCAGTTCTTC CASSLLAGTGYNEQFF
TRBJ2-1 TRBV13 - 15 TRBD2 TGTGCCAGCAGCCCGCGACTAGCGGGAGGGGGTGAGCAGTTCTTC CASSPRLAGGGEQFF
TRBJ1-1 TRBV6-1 - 15 - TGTGCCAGCAGTGGGTTCCCGACCCTGTGGACTGAAGCTTTCTTT CASSGFPTLWTEAFF
TRBJ1-1 TRBV18 - 12 - TGTGCCAGCCAGGACGGGGACACTGAAGCTTTCTTT CASQDGDTEAFF
TRBJ2-3 TRBV7-9 - 17 - TGTGCCAGCAGCTGGCTCTCTAGCCGGGGGATCACAGATACGCAGTATTTT CASSWLSSRGITDTQYF
TRBJ2-7 TRBV7-8 - 14 - TGTGCCAGCGGTACACCTCCCCTCTCCTACGAGCAGTACTTC CASGTPPLSYEQYF
TRBJ2-5 TRBV28 - 16 TRBD2 TGTGCCAGCAGTCACCTGGGGGGGTTGGGTAGAGAGACCCAGTACTTC CASSHLGGLGRETQYF
TRBJ2-7 TRBV6-1 - 13 TRBD1 TGTGCCAGCAGGCAGGGGGTTTCGTACGAGCAGTACTTC CASRQGVSYEQYF
TRBJ2-1 TRBV5-1 - 14 TRBD2 TGCGCCAGCAGGGGACTAGCGGGTTACAATGAGCAGTTCTTC CASRGLAGYNEQFF
TRBJ2-5 TRBV6-5 - 16 - TGTGCCAGCAGTTACTATGGGACCTTGGCGGGGGAGACCCAGTACTTC CASSYYGTLAGETQYF
TRBJ1-5 TRBV2 - 18 - TGTGCCAGCTCGAACCCTGAGGGGGTCACTGTGGTGCATCAGCCCCAGCATTTT CASSNPEGVTVVHQPQHF
TRBJ1-4 TRBV9 - 15 - TGTGCCAGCAGCGTAGGAGGGCAGGCGGGGGAAAAACTGTTTTTT CASSVGGQAGEKLFF
TRBJ1-1 TRBV5-5 - 15 - TGTGCCAGCAGTTTCTTCAGTAGATCGAACACTGAAGCTTTCTTT CASSFFSRSNTEAFF
TRBJ2-7 TRBV10-1 few 14 - TGCGCCAGCAGTGAGAGCAGGGCACCCTACGAGCAGTACTTC CASSESRAPYEQYF
TRBJ2-1 TRBV19 - 15 TRBD2 TGTGCCAGTAGTATTTCCAGCGGGAGTTTAAATGAGCAGTTCTTC CASSISSGSLNEQFF
TRBJ2-3 TRBV15 - 15 TRBD1 TGTGCCACCCAGAAACCGGGACAGGGCACAGATACGCAGTATTTT CATQKPGQGTDTQYF
TRBJ1-4 TRBV7-9 - 18 TRBD1 TGTGCCAGCAGCCCGGGACAGCGAATTACCGGGCCGAATGAAAAACTGTTTTTT CASSPGQRITGPNEKLFF
TRBJ2-7 TRBV11-3 - 17 TRBD2 TGTGCCAGCAGCCCCAACCGATGGACTAGCGGGAGTAATGAGCAGTACTTC CASSPNRWTSGSNEQYF
TRBJ2-2 TRBV13 few 18 - TGTGCCAGCAGCTTTGAATCAACCGGGACGGAGAACACCGGGGAGCTGTTTTTT CASSFESTGTENTGELFF
TRBJ2-3 TRBV7-3 - 15 - TGTGCCAGCAGCTTAAATGCGGAACGCACAGATACGCAGTATTTT CASSLNAERTDTQYF
TRBJ2-3 TRBV19 - 15 - TGTGCCAGTAGTATAGAAAAGGGAATTCCAGATACGCAGTATTTT CASSIEKGIPDTQYF
TRBJ2-7 TRBV11-1 - 15 - TGTGCCAGCAGCTTAAGTTTGGGGGGCGGCTACGAGCAGTACTTC CASSLSLGGGYEQYF
TRBJ2-1 TRBV11-2 - 16 - TGTGCCAGCAGCTTAGTGGTGCTGAGCTCCTACAATGAGCAGTTCTTC CASSLVVLSSYNEQFF
TRBJ1-1 TRBV7-9 - 15 - TGTGCCAGCAGCTTATATGCACTGATGAACACTGAAGCTTTCTTT CASSLYALMNTEAFF
TRBJ1-1 TRBV28 - 16 TRBD1 TGTGCCAGCAGTGTCCGGGACAGGGGGCTCGGCACTGAAGCTTTCTTT CASSVRDRGLGTEAFF
TRBJ2-7 TRBV6-5 - 14 TRBD1 TGTGCCAGCAGTAGCGACAGGGGAGGATACGAGCAGTACTTC CASSSDRGGYEQYF
TRBJ2-5 TRBV28 - 15 TRBD1 TGTGCCAGCAGCTTAGTGCAGGGGGTCAAAGAGACCCAGTACTTC CASSLVQGVKETQYF
TRBJ2-7 TRBV7-6 - 11 - TGTGCCAGCAGTCTCATCGGCGAGCAGTACTTC CASSLIGEQYF
TRBJ2-4 TRBV11-1 - 14 TRBD1 TGTGCCAGCAGCTTTGACAGGGTGACATCCCTTCAGTACTTC CASSFDRVTSLQYF
TRBJ1-1 TRBV19 medium-sized 15 - TGTGCCAGTAGTAAAACGAGCGTCTTAAACACTGAAGCTTTCTTT CASSKTSVLNTEAFF
TRBJ2-3 TRBV9 - 16 - TGTGCCAGCAGCGCCGGGGGGCTAGCGAATACAGATACGCAGTATTTT CASSAGGLANTDTQYF
TRBJ1-1 TRBV29-1 - 12 TRBD1 TGCAGCGCGGACAGGCTGAACACTGAAGCTTTCTTT CSADRLNTEAFF
TRBJ2-5 TRBV5-1 - 13 TRBD2 TGCGCCAGCAGCCCCCCCGGGGGGGAGACCCAGTACTTC CASSPPGGETQYF
TRBJ2-4 TRBV9 - 11 - TGTGCCAGCAGCGCCGGAAACATTCAGTACTTC CASSAGNIQYF
TRBJ2-1 TRBV9 - 15 TRBD2 TGTGCCAGCAGCGTAACTAGCGGGAGTTTCGGTGAGCAGTTCTTC CASSVTSGSFGEQFF
TRBJ2-1 TRBV2 - 14 - TGTGCCAGCGGCAGGGTAATGACTTTCAATGAGCAGTTCTTC CASGRVMTFNEQFF
TRBJ1-2 TRBV27 - 13 - TGTGCCAGCAGTTTGGGCAGAAACTATGGCTACACCTTC CASSLGRNYGYTF
TRBJ2-5 TRBV28 once 14 - TGTGCCAGCAGGCCCACAGGGTCCCAAGAGACCCAGTACTTC CASRPTGSQETQYF
TRBJ2-7 TRBV15 medium-sized 16 TRBD1 TGTGCCACCAGCAGAGATCCCTGGGACAGGGCCTACGAGCAGTACTTC CATSRDPWDRAYEQYF
TRBJ2-1 TRBV4-2 few 15 TRBD2 TGTGCCAGCAGCCAAGAAGCGGGAGCCTACAATGAGCAGTTCTTC CASSQEAGAYNEQFF
TRBJ2-3 TRBV27 - 15 - TGTGCCAGCAGTTTATATCCGAGGGACACAGATACGCAGTATTTT CASSLYPRDTDTQYF
TRBJ2-3 TRBV19 - 18 TRBD2 TGTGCCAGTAGTATGGGTCTAGGCGGCGGGAGGGAAACAGATACGCAGTATTTT CASSMGLGGGRETDTQYF
TRBJ2-3 TRBV6-6 - 13 - TGTGCCAGCAGTTCCCAGGGTTCAGATACGCAGTATTTT CASSSQGSDTQYF
TRBJ2-5 TRBV19 - 16 TRBD2 TGTGCCAGTTCCCACGTAGCGGGCCCCATCCAAGAGACCCAGTACTTC CASSHVAGPIQETQYF
TRBJ1-2 TRBV27 few 13 - TGTGCCAGCAGTACCGGGGGCGCGTTTGGCTACACCTTC CASSTGGAFGYTF
TRBJ2-7 TRBV6-6 - 16 TRBD1 TGTGCCAGCAGTTCTACCATCTCCGGGACAGGGGGCGAGCAGTACTTC CASSSTISGTGGEQYF
TRBJ1-3 TRBV28 - 14 TRBD1 TGTGCCAGCAGTCAGGGGGAAACCGGAAACACCATATATTTT CASSQGETGNTIYF
TRBJ2-5 TRBV7-9 - 15 - TGTGCCAGCAGCAGCTGGACAGAACAGCAAGAGACCCAGTACTTC CASSSWTEQQETQYF
TRBJ2-5 TRBV5-1 - 16 TRBD2 TGCGCCAGCAGCTGGTCGACTAGCGGGAGGGGGGAGACCCAGTACTTC CASSWSTSGRGETQYF
TRBJ2-7 TRBV27 - 13 TRBD2 TGTGCCAGCAAAAGACTAGCTACCAACGAGCAGTACTTC CASKRLATNEQYF
TRBJ2-1 TRBV19 - 14 TRBD1 TGTGCCAGTAGAACGGGGGCAGGGGGCTTTGAGCAGTTCTTC CASRTGAGGFEQFF
TRBJ2-1 TRBV7-2 - 17 - TGTGCCAGCAGCTTAGTACGGCGACGGACAGAGAACAATGAGCAGTTCTTC CASSLVRRRTENNEQFF
TRBJ2-7 TRBV5-8 - 15 TRBD2 TGTGCCAGCAGCTCGGGACTAGCGGTGCCCTACGAGCAGTACTTC CASSSGLAVPYEQYF
TRBJ2-2 TRBV19 - 14 - TGTGCCAGTACCTCTGCGGGATACACCGGGGAGCTGTTTTTT CASTSAGYTGELFF
TRBJ2-3 TRBV5-4 - 15 - TGTGCCAGCAGCTTGGCGGGTGAAGGCACAGATACGCAGTATTTT CASSLAGEGTDTQYF